The 9 T cell receptor beta chains presented below share a single source sample, sequenced in a study of cytomegalovirus exposure and HLA in healthy donors. The PCR was carried out with 60 Vbeta primers and 13 Jbeta primers. Sequencing used immunoSEQ multiplex PCR; TCRdb keeps in-frame clones, though not all of them. The sample has about 61,000 clones; about 90% are singletons. The specimen was PBMCs. The receptor source for this set is a man aged 25 to 40 in good health and CMV-seropositive.

CDR3 coding DNA: TGTGCCAGCAGTGAGTCTCGAGGAGGGAACCCCTACGAGCAGTACTTC. It yields the protein CASSESRGGNPYEQYF. The chain links TRBV25-1 to TRBJ2-7, with D maybe TRBD2 (6 bases). The CDR3 extends over 16 amino acids. With 3 bases removed from V and 2 bases from J, the gap between germline ends came to 17 bases. CDR1 is MGHDK, CDR2 SYGVNS, per germline.

The CDR3 nucleotides read TGTGCCAGCAGTTTTGAGGGACAGGGCGTCAATGAGCAGTTCTTC. Its protein product is CASSFEGQGVNEQFF. J is TRBJ2-1 and V is TRBV28, with 9 bases fitting TRBD1. J was trimmed by 6 bases and V by 3 bases; bases with no gene match: 6. Germline V CDR1 and CDR2: MDHEN, SYDVKM. The CDR3 extends over 15 amino acids.

The chain has TRBV5-1 and TRBJ1-5; the match to TRBD1 covers 7 bases. Germline CDR1 SGHRS, CDR2 YFSETQ. The CDR3 extends over 15 amino acids. The trim removed 0 bases at V and 11 bases at J, leaving 11 bases unmatched. In nucleotides, the CDR3 is TGCGCCAGCAGCTTGGATGGGACAGTGGGATGGGCCCAGCATTTT. Translation: CASSLDGTVGWAQHF.

There are a few counts of this clone. The rearrangement uses TRBV30 and TRBJ1-2; D unresolved. Germline assignment: CDR1 GTSNPN and CDR2 SVGIG (reference sequence). The V and J ends lost 0 bases and 4 bases respectively, with 9 bases between them. The CDR3 length is 13 residues. The CDR3 is CAWSVPQPYGYTF. CDR3 DNA sequence: TGTGCCTGGAGTGTACCACAGCCCTATGGCTACACCTTC. Full variable domain (missing parts from reference TRBV30 and TRBJ1-2): SQTIHQWPATLVQPVGSPLSLECTVEGTSNPNLYWYRQAAGRGLQLLFYSVGIGQISSEVPQNLSASRPQDRQFILSSKKLLLSDSGFYLCAWSVPQPYGYTFGSGTRLTVV.

The rearrangement links TRBV9 to TRBJ2-1, with 9 nucleotides matching TRBD2. Germline values: CDR1 SGDLS, CDR2 YYNGEE. The CDR3 is 16 residues long. The trim removed 2 bases at V and 7 bases at J, leaving 10 bases unmatched. The CDR3 here is CASSVQMASGKNEQFF. The CDR3 nucleotides read TGTGCCAGCAGCGTTCAAATGGCTAGCGGGAAAAATGAGCAGTTCTTC. Drawing the rest from reference TRBV9 and TRBJ2-1, the complete variable domain is DSGVTQTPKHLITATGQRVTLRCSPRSGDLSVYWYQQSLDQGLQFLIQYYNGEERAKGNILERFSAQQFPDLHSELNLSSLELGDSALYFCASSVQMASGKNEQFFGPGTRLTVL.

This rearrangement joins TRBV4-3 to TRBJ2-7; D perhaps matches TRBD1 (7 bases). V was pared by 1 base and J by 2 bases, with 12 bases between. The CDR3 runs 15 residues. From germline, CDR1 is LGHNA and CDR2 YSLEER. The CDR3, as DNA: TGCGCCAGCAGCCAAGGGGAGGACAGGACCTACGAGCAGTACTTC. The encoded protein is CASSQGEDRTYEQYF.

The J gene is TRBJ1-5, the V gene TRBV19, with D perhaps TRBD1 (6 bases). Germline-derived CDR1 and CDR2 are LNHDA and SQIVND (reference sequence). CDR3 length equals 16 residues. Trimming cost V 3 bases and J 2 bases, with 14 bases left between them. As DNA, the CDR3 is TGTGCCAGTAGTATGGGGGCCGGGGCGGGCAATCAGCCCCAGCATTTT. It is translated as CASSMGAGAGNQPQHF.

The table lists this clone with a few counts. The chain links TRBV12-5 to TRBJ2-2; possibly TRBD1 for D (6 bases). Trimming cost V 6 bases and J 1 base, with 6 bases left between them. Germline V gene sequence: CDR1 LGHNT, CDR2 FRNRAP. This CDR3 has 13 amino acids. The CDR3 here is CASGTGNTGELFF. The CDR3 DNA follows: TGTGCTAGTGGGACAGGGAACACCGGGGAGCTGTTTTTT.

This clone occurred a few times. The J gene is TRBJ2-3, the V gene TRBV25-1; the D is unclear. V lost 5 bases to trimming and J lost 0 bases, with 6 bases between them. The CDR3 runs to 13 residues. CDR1 is MGHDK, CDR2 SYGVNS, per germline. The CDR3 here is CASSSASTDTQYF. CDR3 bases: TGTGCCAGCAGTAGCGCTAGCACAGATACGCAGTATTTT. The entire variable domain, with the rest obtained from reference TRBV25-1 and TRBJ2-3, is as follows: EADIYQTPRYLVIGTGKKITLECSQTMGHDKMYWYQQDPGMELHLIHYSYGVNSTEKGDLSSESTVSRIRTEHFPLTLESARPSHTSQYLCASSSASTDTQYFGPGTRLTVL.